One and the same sample provided the 15 T cell receptor beta chains below, sequenced in a study of blood T cell repertoires in COVID-19. Generated by immunoSEQ multiplex PCR, the TCRdb table keeps only in-frame clones and is missing some. The data contain 200,000 to 250,000 clones, approximately 80% of them seen just once; the ten biggest clones take up 3% to 3.5%. The sample comprised PBMCs or T cells enriched from blood (not recorded which). Every receptor here comes from a woman aged 60 to 75 who had recovered from COVID-19.

V gene TRBV2 combines with J gene TRBJ1-5; no clear D. Trimming pared 6 bases from V and 4 bases from J, leaving 22 bases between. CDR1 and CDR2 from the germline V gene are SNHLY and FYNNEI. CDR3 length: 17 residues. The CDR3 sequence is CASRDQQSGSGNQPQHF. Written as DNA, the CDR3 is TGTGCCAGCAGGGACCAACAAAGCGGCTCCGGTAATCAGCCCCAGCATTTT.

The chain uses TRBV6-1 and TRBJ1-5; 7 nucleotides align to TRBD1. CDR1 and CDR2 from the germline V gene are MNHNS and SASEGT. The J segment lost 0 bases and the V segment lost 4 bases, leaving 6 bases of the junction unmatched. This CDR3 comprises 16 residues. The CDR3 region is CASSVADRYSNQPQHF. The CDR3 region has the DNA TGTGCCAGCAGTGTAGCGGACAGGTATAGCAATCAGCCCCAGCATTTT.

This clone has just a few counts. The V call is TRBV6-5, the J call TRBJ1-2, with a possible D match to TRBD1 (6 bases). Looked up from germline, CDR1 is MNHEY and CDR2 is SVGAGI. V was pared by 6 bases and J by 8 bases, with 13 bases between. The CDR3 covers 12 residues. The CDR3 protein is CASRVTGMGYTF. The CDR3 bases are TGTGCCAGCAGGGTTACAGGGATGGGCTACACCTTC.

This chain links TRBV21-1 with TRBJ1-1. TRBV21-1 is a pseudogene. This CDR3 contains 16 residues. This CDR3 reads CASSKEWGAGRTEAFF. The CDR3 DNA is TGTGCCAGCAGCAAAGAATGGGGGGCCGGGAGGACTGAAGCTTTCTTT.

V gene TRBV3-1 (or the pseudogene TRBV3-2) combines with J gene TRBJ1-2; the match to TRBD1 covers 7 bases. The CDR3 is 12 residues long. The trim removed 4 bases at V and 8 bases at J, leaving 4 bases unmatched. Germline CDR1 and CDR2: LGHDT and YNNKEL (reference sequence). CDR3 residues: CASSPTGRGYTF. The CDR3 nucleotides read TGTGCCAGCAGCCCGACAGGGCGCGGCTACACCTTC.

This chain links TRBV19 with TRBJ1-1; 7 bases are a match to TRBD1. Germline values: CDR1 LNHDA, CDR2 SQIVND (reference sequence). With 6 bases clipped from V and 1 base from J, the junction kept 5 bases outside the gene matches. This CDR3 has 14 residues. The CDR3 loop reads CASSWGQTNTEAFF. DNA for the CDR3: TGTGCCAGTAGCTGGGGACAGACGAACACTGAAGCTTTCTTT.

The V and J genes are TRBV25-1 and TRBJ1-4; 7 bases are a match to TRBD1. V lost 4 bases to trimming and J lost 4 bases; unmatched junction nucleotides: 6. Germline CDR1 reads MGHDK; CDR2 reads SYGVNS. This CDR3 is 15 amino acids long. The CDR3 sequence: CASSASGQLNEKLFF. DNA for the CDR3: TGTGCCAGCAGTGCCTCGGGACAGCTTAATGAAAAACTGTTTTTT.

The chain recombines TRBV12-3 or TRBV12-4 with TRBJ1-1, with no clear D. The CDR3 spans 13 residues. Trimming stripped 5 bases from V and 1 base from J, with 8 bases between. The CDR3 bases are TGTGCCAGCAGTACCCTCAGGAACACTGAAGCTTTCTTT. Its protein product is CASSTLRNTEAFF.

The V gene is TRBV18, the J gene TRBJ2-7; D gene unclear. Trimming took 0 bases from V and 5 from J, leaving 8 bases between them. CDR1 and CDR2 from the germline V gene are KGHSH and LQKENI. The CDR3 loop spans 13 amino acids. This CDR3 is CASSPPSVNEQYF. In nucleotides, the CDR3 is TGTGCCAGCTCACCACCAAGCGTTAACGAGCAGTACTTC.

The CDR3 sequence: CASSSPGHSQETQYF. The CDR3 bases are TGTGCCAGCAGCTCACCGGGACACTCACAAGAGACCCAGTACTTC. The rearrangement links TRBV11-2 to TRBJ2-5; tentatively, D is TRBD1 (6 bases). This CDR3 comprises 15 residues. The germline gives CDR1 SGHAT, CDR2 FQNNGV. Deletions cut 4 bases from V and 2 bases from J, with 14 bases between.

The gene calls are TRBV9 and TRBJ2-7, with 7 nucleotides matching TRBD2. This CDR3 contains 15 residues. V lost 0 bases to trimming and J lost 3 bases; unmatched junction nucleotides: 6. The germline V gene has CDR1 SGDLS and CDR2 YYNGEE. The DNA for the CDR3 is TGTGCCAGCAGCGTAGGGGAGGGGCTCGGCTACGAGCAGTACTTC. Translating it yields CASSVGEGLGYEQYF.

Written as DNA, the CDR3 is TGTGCCAGCAGCTTAGAGGGGGGGGCGTTGGGAAACACCATATATTTT. It is translated as CASSLEGGALGNTIYF. The J gene is TRBJ1-3, the V gene TRBV7-2, with TRBD1 as a possible D gene (6 bases). Germline CDR1 is SGHTA and CDR2 is FQGNSA. V was clipped by 1 base and J by 4 bases, with 14 bases between them. This CDR3 spans 16 amino acids.

V and J are TRBV7-2 and TRBJ2-5; D is unclear. Germline CDR1 SGHTA, CDR2 FQGNSA. The CDR3 length is 13 residues. The V gene lost 2 bases and the J gene lost 2 bases, with 6 bases spanning the gap. In nucleotides, the CDR3 is TGTGCCAGCAGCTTAACGAGGCAAGAGACCCAGTACTTC. Translating it yields CASSLTRQETQYF.

J is TRBJ2-2 and V is TRBV18; 8 bases agree with TRBD2. The CDR3 is made up of 18 amino acids. The junction had 10 bases not matched to a gene; V was cut back by 4 bases and J by 0 bases. Germline V gives CDR1 KGHSH, CDR2 LQKENI. The CDR3 DNA reads as TGTGCCAGCTCACGAACCCTTCCGGGGGGGTCGAACACCGGGGAGCTGTTTTTT. This gives the protein CASSRTLPGGSNTGELFF.

The V call is TRBV18, the J call TRBJ1-5; the D is unclear. CDR3 size: 14 residues. Germline V gives CDR1 KGHSH, CDR2 LQKENI. The V and J ends lost 3 bases and 0 bases respectively, with 6 bases between them. The CDR3 bases are TGTGCCAGCTCACCGGTAGATAGCAATCAGCCCCAGCATTTT. This encodes CASSPVDSNQPQHF.